This TCR beta chain was profiled in a study of blood T cell repertoires in COVID-19. Overall study: Researchers got acute and convalescent COVID-19 samples from the United States, Italy and Spain. PBMCs, B-cell-depleted T cells, or T cells provided the cDNA or gDNA that made up the material.

The table came from immunoSEQ multiplex PCR; TCRdb's copy has only in-frame clones and leaves some out. The sample consists of around 20,000 clones, 80% to 90% of them appearing once. CDR1 and CDR2 from the germline V gene are MNHNS and SASEGT. This CDR3 has 16 amino acids. With 4 bases clipped from V and 2 bases from J, the junction kept 8 bases outside the gene matches. Sequencing was done on a sample of peripheral blood. The receptor was derived from a human donor with active COVID-19. The donor label of this sample is uncertain. The rearrangement links TRBV6-1 to TRBJ2-4, with TRBD2 matching 7 bases. The CDR3 region is CASSVRGGLTKNIQYF. DNA of the CDR3: TGTGCCAGCAGTGTTCGCGGGGGTCTAACCAAAAACATTCAGTACTTC.